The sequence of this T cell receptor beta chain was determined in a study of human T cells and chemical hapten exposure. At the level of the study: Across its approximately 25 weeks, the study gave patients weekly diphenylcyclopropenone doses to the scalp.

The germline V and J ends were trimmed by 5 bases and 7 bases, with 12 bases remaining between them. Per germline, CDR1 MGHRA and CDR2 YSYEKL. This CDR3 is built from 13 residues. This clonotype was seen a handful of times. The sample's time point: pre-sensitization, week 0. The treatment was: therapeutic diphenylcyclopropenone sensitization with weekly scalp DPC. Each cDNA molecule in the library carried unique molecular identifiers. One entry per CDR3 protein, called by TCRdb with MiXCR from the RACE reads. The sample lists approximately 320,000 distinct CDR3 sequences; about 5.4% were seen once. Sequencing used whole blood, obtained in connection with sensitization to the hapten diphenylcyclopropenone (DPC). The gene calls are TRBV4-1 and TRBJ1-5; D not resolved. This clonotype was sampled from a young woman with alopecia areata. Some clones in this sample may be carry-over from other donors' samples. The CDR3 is CASSGEAGQPQHF. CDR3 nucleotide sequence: TGCGCCAGCAGCGGGGAGGCCGGCCAGCCCCAGCATTTT.